The TCR beta chain described here comes from a study of blood T cell repertoires in COVID-19. Study summary: Samples taken during acute and convalescent COVID-19 were collected in the United States, Italy and Spain. The cDNA or gDNA used as material had been derived from T cells, B-cell-depleted T cells, or PBMCs.

As originally analysed: Estimation of nucleated cell counts relied on the amplification of reference gene primers. Here immunoSEQ multiplex PCR was the method, and the copy in TCRdb shows in-frame clones only, minus some. Clone size and V and J calls were adopted from that table, with D and trimming inferred from the DNA. The sample lists roughly 110,000 clones, under 85% seen once, with 14% in the top ten. The CDR3 extends over 16 amino acids. Germline trimming cut 4 bases from V and 1 base from J; bases unmatched to any gene: 7. In germline, CDR1 is LGHDT, CDR2 YNNKEL (reference sequence). This sequence was found in a woman aged 60-75 years with acute or convalescent COVID-19. Sequenced input: peripheral blood. The rearrangement uses TRBV3-1 (or the pseudogene TRBV3-2) and TRBJ2-5, with 9 bases aligning to TRBD2. The CDR3 sequence: CASSRRTSAFQETQYF. The CDR3 DNA sequence: TGTGCCAGCAGCCGGAGGACTAGCGCGTTCCAAGAGACCCAGTACTTC.